The 4 T cell receptor beta chains reported below all come from one sample, sequenced in a study of T cells after yellow fever vaccination. Via MiXCR, TCRdb re-called the 5' RACE reads, giving one row per CDR3 protein. Here the sample spans approximately 510,000 distinct CDR3 sequences, 20% to 25% being singletons. The sample consisted of PBMCs, taken roughly 23 days after the first yellow fever vaccination. The receptors shown here come from a young man who received the YFV17D yellow fever vaccine.

This clonotype has more than one count but fewer than ten. V usage is TRBV12-3 or TRBV12-4 and J usage is TRBJ2-7; D remains ambiguous. The CDR3 consists of 13 residues. The V gene lost 6 bases and the J gene lost 1 base, with 10 bases spanning the gap. The CDR3 spells CASREGRSYEQYF. CDR3 in DNA: TGTGCCAGCAGGGAAGGACGGTCCTACGAGCAGTACTTC.

The rearrangement uses TRBV20-1 and TRBJ2-1; TRBD1 matches at 8 bases. This CDR3 is 15 amino acids long. J was trimmed by 0 bases and V by 5 bases; bases with no gene match: 6. Germline CDR1 is DFQATT and CDR2 is SNEGSKA (reference sequence). CDR3 nucleotide sequence: TGCAGTGCTCCCAGACAGGGGAGCTCCTACAATGAGCAGTTCTTC. It translates to CSAPRQGSSYNEQFF.

The J gene is TRBJ2-2, the V gene TRBV27; weak D call: TRBD2 (6 bases). V dropped 1 base and J dropped 4 bases, with 13 bases sitting between them. CDR3 size: 16 residues. Per germline, CDR1 MNHEY and CDR2 SMNVEV (reference sequence). The CDR3 coding sequence is TGTGCCAGCAGTTTATGGCGGACTACTAGCACCGGGGAGCTGTTTTTT. This encodes CASSLWRTTSTGELFF.

This clonotype was detected only a few times. The CDR3 coding sequence is TGTGCCAGCTTAGCCGGGTCGGGGACTGAAGCTTTCTTT. Translated: CASLAGSGTEAFF. The genes are TRBV6-2 or TRBV6-3 and TRBJ1-1; no reliable D call. Germline V gives CDR1 MNHEY, CDR2 SVGEGT. The V gene lost 8 bases and the J gene lost 5 bases, with 15 bases spanning the gap. This CDR3 comprises 13 residues.